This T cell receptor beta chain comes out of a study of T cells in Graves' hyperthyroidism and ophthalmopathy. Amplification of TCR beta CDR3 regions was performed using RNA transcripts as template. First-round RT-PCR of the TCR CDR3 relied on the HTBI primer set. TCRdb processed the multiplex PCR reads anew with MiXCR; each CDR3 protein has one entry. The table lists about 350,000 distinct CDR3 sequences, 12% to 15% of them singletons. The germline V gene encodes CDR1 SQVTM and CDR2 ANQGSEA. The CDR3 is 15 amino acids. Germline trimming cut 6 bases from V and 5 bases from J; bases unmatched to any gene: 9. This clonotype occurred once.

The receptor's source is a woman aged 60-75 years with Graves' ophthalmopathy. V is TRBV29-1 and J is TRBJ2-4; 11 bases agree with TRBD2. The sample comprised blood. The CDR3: CSVGSGRGWENIQYF. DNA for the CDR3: TGCAGCGTGGGTAGCGGGAGGGGTTGGGAAAACATTCAGTACTTC. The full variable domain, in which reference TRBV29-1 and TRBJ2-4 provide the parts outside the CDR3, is SAVISQKPSRDICQRGTSLTIQCQVDSQVTMMFWYRQQPGQSLTLIATANQGSEATYESGFVIDKFPISRPNLTFSTLTVSNMSPEDSSIYLCSVGSGRGWENIQYFGAGTRLSVL.